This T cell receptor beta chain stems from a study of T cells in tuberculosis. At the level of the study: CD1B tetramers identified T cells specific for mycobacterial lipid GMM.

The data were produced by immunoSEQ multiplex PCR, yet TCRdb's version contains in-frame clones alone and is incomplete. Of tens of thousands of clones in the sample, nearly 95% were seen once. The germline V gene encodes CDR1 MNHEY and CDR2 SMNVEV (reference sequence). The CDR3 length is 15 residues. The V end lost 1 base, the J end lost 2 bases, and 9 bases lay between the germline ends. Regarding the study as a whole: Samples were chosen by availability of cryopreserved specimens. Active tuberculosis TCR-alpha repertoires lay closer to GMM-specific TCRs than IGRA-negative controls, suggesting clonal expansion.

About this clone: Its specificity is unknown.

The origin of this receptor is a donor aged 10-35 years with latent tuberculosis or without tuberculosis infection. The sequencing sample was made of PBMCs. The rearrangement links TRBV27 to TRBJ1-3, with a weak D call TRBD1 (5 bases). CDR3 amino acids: CASSLYRGAGNTIYF. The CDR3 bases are TGTGCCAGCAGTTTATACCGGGGGGCTGGAAACACCATATATTTT.